The 25 T cell receptor beta chains presented below share a single source sample, sequenced in a study of beta chain features in type 1 diabetes. What these receptors recognize is not known. Overall study findings and caveats: A moderate, significant TCRB CDR3 shortening appeared in type 1 diabetes across four CD4+ subsets.

Every isolated RNA sample was fully reverse transcribed, so sequencing captured expressed TCRB transcripts. The method was immunoSEQ multiplex PCR; TCRdb's version includes in-frame clones alone and lacks a portion of them. The sample lists roughly 180,000 clones, approximately 8.4% occurring once. Sequenced material: central memory CD4+ T cells from blood. Receptors were obtained from a man aged 18 to 30 with type 1 diabetes.

There are a few counts of this clone. This chain connects TRBV27 to TRBJ1-1; TRBD1 matches 9 bases. V shed 4 bases, J shed 6 bases, and the junction held 3 bases outside the gene matches. The CDR3 is made up of 13 amino acids. Germline lookup yields CDR1 MNHEY and CDR2 SMNVEV (reference sequence). The CDR3 bases are TGTGCCAGCAGTTCCAGACAGGGGGCTGAAGCTTTCTTT. Translating it yields CASSSRQGAEAFF.

The chain carries TRBV5-4 and TRBJ1-6; D is undetermined. CDR3 length: 12 residues. The germline V gene has CDR1 SGHNT and CDR2 YYREEE (reference sequence). V was clipped by 7 bases and J by 7 bases, with 9 bases between them. CDR3 residues: CASAVGNSPLHF. CDR3 in DNA: TGTGCCAGCGCGGTTGGGAATTCACCCCTCCACTTT.

CDR3 sequence: CASSRPGQGVQETQYF. For the CDR3, the DNA is TGTGCCAGCAGTCGTCCGGGACAGGGGGTACAAGAGACCCAGTACTTC. The chain links TRBV6-6 to TRBJ2-5; TRBD1 agrees at 11 bases. The germline V gene has CDR1 MNHNY and CDR2 SVGAGI (reference sequence). V lost 5 bases and J lost 2; bases outside the gene matches: 7. The length of the CDR3 is 16 residues.

This clone came up a few times. The chain carries TRBV30 and TRBJ2-3; TRBD2 might be the D (5 bases). The CDR3 extends over 13 amino acids. In germline, CDR1 is GTSNPN, CDR2 SVGIG (reference sequence). Between the trimmed V and J ends, which lost 3 bases and 3 bases, there was a span of 10 bases. CDR3 DNA sequence: TGTGCCTGGAGCTTTCGAGGGACAGATACGCAGTATTTT. It is translated as CAWSFRGTDTQYF.

The gene calls are TRBV6-5 and TRBJ1-1, with D maybe TRBD1 (5 bases). Germline CDR1 is MNHEY and CDR2 is SVGAGI. Trimming stripped 0 bases from V and 6 bases from J, with 17 bases between. This CDR3 has 16 residues. CDR3 in amino acids: CASSYSMGHHGAEAFF. Here the CDR3 DNA reads TGTGCCAGCAGTTACTCGATGGGGCACCATGGCGCTGAAGCTTTCTTT.

V and J are TRBV6-6 and TRBJ1-1, with D unclear. In germline, CDR1 is MNHNY, CDR2 SVGAGI (reference sequence). The V end was cut by 2 bases, the J end by 3 bases, with 7 bases between. The CDR3 is 13 residues long. The CDR3 sequence is CASSYRGDTEAFF. The CDR3, as DNA: TGTGCCAGCAGTTACCGCGGGGACACTGAAGCTTTCTTT.

This chain joins TRBV5-1 and TRBJ2-2, with D maybe TRBD1 (5 bases). This CDR3 is built from 15 residues. Germline assignment: CDR1 SGHRS and CDR2 YFSETQ. V lost 2 bases, J lost 1 base, and 9 bases lay in between. As DNA, the CDR3 is TGCGCCAGCAGCTTACCTCAGGGGAACACCGGGGAGCTGTTTTTT. Protein: CASSLPQGNTGELFF. The full variable domain, in which reference TRBV5-1 and TRBJ2-2 provide the parts outside the CDR3, is KAGVTQTPRYLIKTRGQQVTLSCSPISGHRSVSWYQQTPGQGLQFLFEYFSETQRNKGNFPGRFSGRQFSNSRSEMNVSTLELGDSALYLCASSLPQGNTGELFFGEGSRLTVL.

This clone was seen a few times. V and J are TRBV29-1 and TRBJ1-5, with a weak D call TRBD1 (5 bases). CDR1 is SQVTM and CDR2 is ANQGSEA in the germline V gene. This CDR3 contains 18 residues. Trimming stripped 8 bases from V and 7 bases from J, with 33 bases between. CDR3 amino acids: CSPLGQGMFGWEGQPQHF. CDR3 nucleotides: TGCAGCCCTCTCGGTCAGGGTATGTTCGGCTGGGAGGGCCAGCCCCAGCATTTT.

On this clone: Other nucleotide sequences from this sample produce the same CDR3. The genes are TRBV6-5 and TRBJ2-7; tentative D call: TRBD1 (6 bases). CDR3 length equals 11 residues. The V gene lost 4 bases and the J gene lost 7 bases, with 8 bases spanning the gap. Germline V gives CDR1 MNHEY, CDR2 SVGAGI. CDR3 amino acids: CASSSQGEQYF. The DNA for the CDR3 is TGTGCCAGCAGTTCCCAGGGGGAGCAGTACTTC.

This sequence joins TRBV7-8 and TRBJ2-5; tentatively, D is TRBD2 (5 bases). The germline gives CDR1 SGHVS, CDR2 FQNEAQ. V shed 5 bases and J shed 5 bases, with 15 bases lying between them. The CDR3 spans 14 residues. The CDR3 coding sequence is TGTGCCAGCAGCCAGTCAATTAGCGTGGAGACCCAGTACTTC. Amino acids: CASSQSISVETQYF.

This chain joins TRBV28 and TRBJ1-5, with 8 bases aligning to TRBD1. CDR1 MDHEN and CDR2 SYDVKM come from the germline V gene. CDR3 length equals 14 residues. The J segment lost 1 base and the V segment lost 8 bases, leaving 4 bases of the junction unmatched. Here the CDR3 DNA reads TGTGCCAGCCTACAGGGGGGGAGCAATCAGCCCCAGCATTTT. Protein product: CASLQGGSNQPQHF. The full variable domain, rest sourced from reference TRBV28 and TRBJ1-5, is DVKVTQSSRYLVKRTGEKVFLECVQDMDHENMFWYRQDPGLGLRLIYFSYDVKMKEKGDIPEGYSVSREKKERFSLILESASTNQTSMYLCASLQGGSNQPQHFGDGTRLSIL.

This sequence joins TRBV28 and TRBJ2-7, with D possibly being TRBD2 (7 bases). The length of the CDR3 is 14 residues. CDR1 MDHEN and CDR2 SYDVKM come from the germline V gene. Trimming took off 1 base at V and 3 bases at J, with 10 bases between the two ends. The CDR3 DNA is TGTGCCAGCAGTTTATTAGGGGGGGGCTACGAGCAGTACTTC. It translates to CASSLLGGGYEQYF.

V and J are TRBV6-6 and TRBJ1-1; 9 bases are shared with TRBD1. Germline V lookup: CDR1 MNHNY, CDR2 SVGAGI (reference sequence). V gave up 4 bases and J gave up 5 bases; unmatched junction bases: 8. The CDR3 runs 15 residues. Here the CDR3 reads CASSSHRDRVTEAFF. The CDR3 DNA reads as TGTGCCAGCAGTTCCCACCGGGACAGGGTGACTGAAGCTTTCTTT.

The V and J genes are TRBV18 and TRBJ2-3; 7 bases map to TRBD2. Trimming at V came to 3 bases and at J to 2 bases, leaving 5 bases not matched to a gene. The CDR3 totals 15 residues. The germline V gene encodes CDR1 KGHSH and CDR2 LQKENI. CDR3 bases: TGTGCCAGCTCACCGGGGGGGATGACCACAGATACGCAGTATTTT. It encodes CASSPGGMTTDTQYF.

This clone was seen a few times. This sample also contains other DNA sequences that code for the same CDR3. The CDR3 sequence: CSVRDTNYGYTF. DNA of the CDR3: TGCAGCGTCCGGGACACAAACTATGGCTACACCTTC. This chain links TRBV29-1 with TRBJ1-2; tentative D call: TRBD1 (6 bases). The CDR3 covers 12 residues. Trimming shortened V by 6 bases and J by 2 bases, and 10 bases separated the two germline ends. Per the germline V gene, CDR1 is SQVTM and CDR2 is ANQGSEA.

V gene TRBV18 combines with J gene TRBJ1-3; D uncertain. From germline, CDR1 is KGHSH and CDR2 LQKENI. This CDR3 spans 14 amino acids. The V end was cut by 5 bases, the J end by 0 bases, with 8 bases between. CDR3 loop: CASSSDISGNTIYF. CDR3 nucleotides: TGTGCCAGCTCATCTGACATCTCTGGAAACACCATATATTTT.

V usage is TRBV4-1 and J usage is TRBJ2-4; no clear D gene. Trimming removed 4 bases at V and 0 bases at J, with 10 bases between. Germline V CDR1 and CDR2: MGHRA, YSYEKL. The CDR3 is made up of 15 amino acids. The CDR3 region is CASSPMRLAKNIQYF. The CDR3 nucleotides read TGCGCCAGCAGCCCCATGAGATTAGCCAAAAACATTCAGTACTTC.

This clone turned up a few times. The chain is built from TRBV30 and TRBJ1-4; 8 bases are a match to TRBD1. The CDR3 length is 14 residues. In germline, CDR1 is GTSNPN, CDR2 SVGIG (reference sequence). V was clipped by 1 base and J by 3 bases; unmatched bases: 1. The DNA of the CDR3 is TGTGCCTGGAGTGGGGGACAGGCTAATGAAAAACTGTTTTTT. This sequence encodes CAWSGGQANEKLFF.

CDR3 residues: CASSLGNTIYF. Here the CDR3 DNA reads TGTGCCAGCAGTCTGGGAAACACCATATATTTT. The V and J genes are TRBV7-9 and TRBJ1-3; D gene unclear. The CDR3 is 11 residues long. Trimming took 6 bases from V and 4 from J, leaving 4 bases between them. Germline lookup yields CDR1 SEHNR and CDR2 FQNEAQ (reference sequence).

This rearrangement joins TRBV18 to TRBJ2-7; 10 bases map to TRBD2. Germline values: CDR1 KGHSH, CDR2 LQKENI. This CDR3 is built from 17 residues. Germline trimming cut 3 bases from V and 3 bases from J; bases unmatched to any gene: 11. This CDR3 is CASSPQVAGGLNYEQYF. Written as DNA, the CDR3 is TGTGCCAGCTCACCGCAGGTAGCGGGAGGTCTCAACTACGAGCAGTACTTC.

V gene TRBV7-6 combines with J gene TRBJ1-5, with no clear D. Trimming took 5 bases from V and 0 from J, leaving 17 bases between them. The CDR3 is 17 residues long. Germline V gene lookup returns CDR1 SGHVS and CDR2 FNYEAQ. The CDR3 nucleotides read TGTGCCAGCAGCCGTTACCCCGGAGGGATTAGCAATCAGCCCCAGCATTTT. Translation: CASSRYPGGISNQPQHF.

V and J are TRBV28 and TRBJ2-1; unclear D gene. The CDR3 contains 11 residues. Germline-derived CDR1 and CDR2 are MDHEN and SYDVKM. V lost 5 bases, J lost 5 bases, and 4 bases lay in between. CDR3 DNA sequence: TGTGCCAGCAGTCTTAACAATGAGCAGTTCTTC. Amino acid sequence: CASSLNNEQFF. The full variable domain, its missing parts supplied by reference TRBV28 and TRBJ2-1, is DVKVTQSSRYLVKRTGEKVFLECVQDMDHENMFWYRQDPGLGLRLIYFSYDVKMKEKGDIPEGYSVSREKKERFSLILESASTNQTSMYLCASSLNNEQFFGPGTRLTVL.

The chain employs TRBV29-1 and TRBJ1-1, with D uncertain. Trimming left V 3 bases short and J 2 bases short, with 19 bases between. CDR3 length: 16 amino acids. Germline CDR1 and CDR2: SQVTM and ANQGSEA. Here the CDR3 DNA reads TGCAGCGTTGAGGCCCGGGATTACCACTTTAACACTGAAGCTTTCTTT. Translated: CSVEARDYHFNTEAFF. Full variable domain (rest looked up from reference TRBV29-1 and TRBJ1-1): SAVISQKPSRDICQRGTSLTIQCQVDSQVTMMFWYRQQPGQSLTLIATANQGSEATYESGFVIDKFPISRPNLTFSTLTVSNMSPEDSSIYLCSVEARDYHFNTEAFFGQGTRLTVV.

This clone turned up a few times. This chain uses TRBV5-1 with TRBJ1-2; a weak D match, TRBD1 (5 bases). This CDR3 region has 14 residues. Germline V gene data show CDR1 as SGHRS and CDR2 as YFSETQ. Trimming took 0 bases from V and 1 from J, leaving 7 bases between them. The CDR3 here is CASSLGQINYGYTF. In nucleotides, the CDR3 is TGCGCCAGCAGCTTGGGACAGATTAACTATGGCTACACCTTC.

This clone was counted a few times. J is TRBJ1-5 and V is TRBV30, with 9 bases matching TRBD1. Germline CDR1 and CDR2: GTSNPN and SVGIG (reference sequence). J was trimmed by 7 bases and V by 5 bases; bases with no gene match: 6. The CDR3 covers 13 residues. This CDR3 is CAWGTGIRQPQHF. Here the CDR3 DNA reads TGTGCCTGGGGGACAGGGATCCGCCAGCCCCAGCATTTT.